The clone carrying this T cell receptor (beta chain) was detected ten times or more. Antigen: not known. Per germline, CDR1 DFQATT and CDR2 SNEGSKA (reference sequence). The CDR3 covers 15 residues. Deletions cut 2 bases from V and 5 bases from J, with 16 bases between. The record originates from a study of T cells after yellow fever vaccination. Findings and limits, study-wide: It was a small share of clonotypes that appeared in both CD4 and CD8 compartments.

5'RACE template switching added a universal primer site and UMIs to TCR cDNA. TCRdb reprocessed the 5' RACE reads via MiXCR and lists one record per CDR3 protein. Here the sample spans 250,000 to 350,000 distinct CDR3 sequences, over 3.5% being singletons. The clonotype originates from a man aged 18 to 29 who received the YFV17D yellow fever vaccine. The sequencing here drew on PBMCs, taken 15 days after the yellow fever booster vaccination. The J gene is TRBJ1-5, the V gene TRBV20-1, with a tentative D call TRBD1 (6 bases). The DNA for the CDR3 is TGCAGTGCTAGACCCCCAGGACAGTGGGATCAGCCCCAGCATTTT. Its protein is CSARPPGQWDQPQHF.